Listed below are T cell receptor beta chains from one sample, sequenced in a study of blood T cell repertoires in COVID-19. Produced via immunoSEQ multiplex PCR; TCRdb's table is partial and in-frame only. The sample carries roughly 190,000 clones, under 80% recorded once. Sample: peripheral blood. All receptors come from a woman aged 45 to 65 with acute or convalescent COVID-19. CDR3s include the opening cysteine and the closing phenylalanine or tryptophan. A D gene is named only where the DNA matches it firmly. The size of a clone is reported for some rows only, either as once, few or many, or as a class for expanded clones.

clone_size,d_call,cdr3_length,j_call,v_call,cdr3_aa,cdr3_nt
NA,NA,12,TRBJ2-7,TRBV28,CASSMASGRQYF,TGTGCCAGCAGCATGGCGTCGGGTAGGCAGTACTTC
NA,NA,15,TRBJ2-2,TRBV6-5,CASSYSRVGTGELFF,TGTGCCAGCAGTTACTCGAGGGTGGGGACCGGGGAGCTGTTTTTT
NA,NA,13,TRBJ2-1,TRBV27,CASSLSGLIEQFF,TGTGCCAGCAGTTTATCCGGACTAATTGAGCAGTTCTTC
NA,NA,14,TRBJ1-1,TRBV4-2,CASTRGGGNTEAFF,TGTGCCAGCACTAGGGGAGGAGGAAACACTGAAGCTTTCTTT
NA,TRBD2,16,TRBJ2-1,TRBV7-2,CASSLLAGGSYNEQFF,TGTGCCAGCAGCCTCCTAGCGGGAGGCTCCTACAATGAGCAGTTCTTC
once,TRBD1,15,TRBJ1-1,TRBV18,CASSPGTGGRTEAFF,TGTGCCAGCTCACCCGGGACAGGGGGTAGGACTGAAGCTTTCTTT
NA,TRBD2,16,TRBJ2-5,TRBV5-4,CASSSGGTNRRETQYF,TGTGCCAGCAGCTCGGGGGGGACAAACCGACGGGAGACCCAGTACTTC
NA,NA,15,TRBJ1-5,TRBV28,CASSFRGNSNQPQHF,TGTGCCAGCAGTTTCAGGGGCAATAGCAATCAGCCCCAGCATTTT
NA,TRBD1,11,TRBJ1-1,TRBV30,CAWIDRGEAFF,TGTGCCTGGATTGACAGGGGTGAAGCTTTCTTT
once,TRBD2,16,TRBJ2-3,TRBV28,CASSLGAGGVRGTQYF,TGTGCCAGCAGTTTAGGGGCGGGAGGAGTACGGGGTACGCAGTATTTT
once,TRBD1,15,TRBJ2-1,TRBV30,CAWRIYRGRDNEQFF,TGTGCCTGGAGGATATACAGGGGGCGCGACAATGAGCAGTTCTTC
NA,TRBD1,15,TRBJ1-6,TRBV20-1,CSASSSGQGLSPLHF,TGCAGTGCTAGTTCATCGGGACAGGGGCTTTCACCCCTCCACTTT
NA,NA,14,TRBJ2-3,TRBV7-2,CASSLRRNTDTQYF,TGTGCCAGCAGCTTAAGGCGGAACACAGATACGCAGTATTTT
NA,NA,13,TRBJ1-5,TRBV20-1,CSASGTFGEPQHF,TGCAGTGCTAGTGGGACTTTTGGGGAGCCCCAGCATTTT
NA,TRBD1,16,TRBJ1-2,TRBV6-4,CASSDSSWRGRDGYTF,TGTGCCAGCAGTGACTCCTCTTGGAGGGGGCGTGATGGCTACACCTTC
NA,NA,15,TRBJ2-1,TRBV10-3,CAISESVDSDNEQFF,TGTGCCATCAGTGAGTCAGTAGACAGCGACAATGAGCAGTTCTTC
NA,TRBD2,18,TRBJ2-3,TRBV5-8,CASNAGTSGSSSTDTQYF,TGTGCCAGCAACGCCGGGACTAGCGGGTCCTCTAGCACAGATACGCAGTATTTT
NA,NA,15,TRBJ1-1,TRBV27,CASSLYGRLNTEAFF,TGTGCCAGCAGTTTATATGGGAGACTGAACACTGAAGCTTTCTTT
NA,NA,15,TRBJ1-3,TRBV5-1,CASSLENSSGNTIYF,TGCGCCAGCAGCTTGGAAAACAGCTCTGGAAACACCATATATTTT
few,TRBD2,16,TRBJ2-1,TRBV6-1,CASSVPAGGRYNEQFF,TGTGCCAGCAGTGTACCCGCGGGGGGCCGTTACAATGAGCAGTTCTTC
NA,TRBD2,20,TRBJ2-1,TRBV9,CASSVTASGGPFSSYNEQFF,TGTGCCAGCAGCGTAACAGCTAGCGGGGGACCTTTTAGCTCCTACAATGAGCAGTTCTTC
NA,NA,13,TRBJ2-7,TRBV5-4,CASSSGTPYEQYF,TGTGCCAGCAGCTCCGGGACTCCCTACGAGCAGTACTTC
NA,NA,14,TRBJ2-2,TRBV6-6,CASKKTARTGELFF,TGTGCCAGCAAGAAGACAGCGAGGACCGGGGAGCTGTTTTTT
NA,NA,15,TRBJ2-1,TRBV27,CASSQGLLLYNEQFF,TGTGCCAGCAGTCAGGGACTCCTATTATACAATGAGCAGTTCTTC
NA,TRBD2,17,TRBJ2-1,TRBV5-1,CASSLLRESGAHNEQFF,TGCGCCAGCAGCTTGCTGAGGGAGAGCGGGGCCCACAATGAGCAGTTCTTC
once,TRBD1,14,TRBJ1-5,TRBV7-8,CASSPWGQNQPQHF,TGTGCCAGCAGCCCCTGGGGACAGAATCAGCCCCAGCATTTT
NA,TRBD2,15,TRBJ2-2,TRBV11-3,CASSLRLAGTGELFF,TGTGCCAGCAGCTTGAGACTAGCGGGAACCGGGGAGCTGTTTTTT